Here is one T cell receptor beta chain with its context. This specimen comes from a study of T cells after yellow fever vaccination. V was shortened by 0 bases and J by 6 bases, with 11 bases between the two germline ends. Germline CDR1 and CDR2: ENHRY and SYGVKD. The CDR3 extends over 15 amino acids. TCRdb redid the calling of the 5' RACE reads with MiXCR, one entry per CDR3 protein. The data hold a few hundred thousand distinct CDR3 sequences, with under 15% observed a single time. The TCR comes from a man aged 18 to 29 who received the YFV17D yellow fever vaccine. The sample here was CD4+ T cells sorted from PBMCs, taken 15 days after the yellow fever booster vaccination. V gene TRBV10-3 combines with J gene TRBJ2-2; perhaps TRBD2 as D (5 bases). This CDR3 reads CAISESLQRSGELFF. The CDR3 DNA is TGTGCCATCAGTGAGTCACTCCAGCGGTCCGGGGAGCTGTTTTTT.